This T cell receptor (beta chain) was found in a study of siplizumab effects on memory and regulatory T cells. Study results and limitations: Sequences below about 10^-5 frequency were poorly captured, and few alloreactive clones mapped to unstimulated subsets. No functional test confirmed suppression by proliferating siplizumab-culture Tregs. Siplizumab significantly lowered the alloreactive sequences that could be traced to unstimulated CD4+ memory cells.

About this clone: Its antigen is still unknown.

Repertoires were generated with immunoSEQ multiplex PCR, while TCRdb's copy carries only in-frame clones and drops some. Of about 70,000 clones listed, over 80% are singletons. Germline V CDR1 and CDR2: SGHRS, YFSETQ. V shed 0 bases and J shed 1 base, with 13 bases lying between them. The CDR3 spans 17 residues. Sample: Tregs sorted from blood. The gene calls are TRBV5-1 and TRBJ2-2; D is ambiguous. This clonotype was obtained from a human donor in good health. The CDR3 is CASSLARHSLNTGELFF. The CDR3 coding sequence is TGCGCCAGCAGCTTGGCCAGGCACTCCCTGAACACCGGGGAGCTGTTTTTT.